The TCR beta chain under discussion was sequenced for a study of T cells in Graves' hyperthyroidism and ophthalmopathy. Study-wide findings and caveats: Appearing also in blood were most of the thyroid clonotypes expanded above 0.001.

In this sample, this clonotype turned up many times. The antigen is unknown. V lost 6 bases, J lost 2 bases, and 11 bases stayed unmatched. In germline, CDR1 is MDHEN, CDR2 SYDVKM. CDR3 length: 16 amino acids. RNA transcripts served as the template for amplifying TCR beta CDR3 regions. HTBI primers drove first-round RT-PCR of the TCR CDR3. TCRdb ran MiXCR on the multiplex PCR reads and lists one entry per CDR3 protein. The sample shows some 570,000 distinct CDR3 sequences, 14% of them seen only once. Sample: blood. The chain joins TRBV28 to TRBJ2-7; 9 bases are shared with TRBD2. The receptor comes from a woman aged 18-29 years with Graves' ophthalmopathy. CDR3 amino acids: CASSETAGGRAYEQYF. In DNA form, the CDR3 reads TGTGCCAGCAGCGAAACAGCGGGAGGACGGGCCTACGAGCAGTACTTC.